This TCR beta chain stems from a study of blood T cell repertoires in COVID-19. The CDR3 consists of 12 residues. The germline V gene has CDR1 SQVTM and CDR2 ANQGSEA. V shed 4 bases, J shed 5 bases, and the junction held 3 bases outside the gene matches. Measured with immunoSEQ multiplex PCR; TCRdb has only the in-frame clones, and not every one. This sample yields hundreds of thousands of clones, of which almost 90% are seen a single time; over 1.1% belongs to the top ten. The TCR sequence derives from a man older than 75 with acute or convalescent COVID-19. This chain connects TRBV29-1 to TRBJ2-5; 8 nucleotides match TRBD2. The material sequenced was peripheral blood. CDR3 in amino acids: CSVGPGGETQYF. Written as DNA, the CDR3 is TGCAGCGTTGGGCCGGGAGGGGAGACCCAGTACTTC.